This note documents a single T cell receptor beta chain sequence. This sample is part of a study of blood T cell repertoires in COVID-19. Study in general: Both acute and convalescent COVID-19 samples were obtained from the United States, Italy and Spain. PBMCs, B-cell-depleted T cells, or T cells were the source of the cDNA or gDNA that made up the material.

Per the study methods: Amplification from reference gene primers served as the basis for estimated nucleated cell counts. Assay used: immunoSEQ multiplex PCR; TCRdb lists only in-frame clones, some missing. Clonal size and the V and J genes are those of that table, whereas D and trimming came from the DNA. The sample lists fewer than 500,000 clones, approximately 77% occurring once. V was cut by 6 bases and J by 6 bases, with 14 bases left in between. The CDR3 spans 13 residues. The germline V gene encodes CDR1 MNHEY and CDR2 SVGAGI. The sequenced sample was peripheral blood. This chain uses TRBV6-5 with TRBJ1-1; D is undetermined. The receptor was derived from a human donor with acute or convalescent COVID-19. The donor label of this sample is uncertain. The CDR3 coding sequence is TGTGCCAGCAGGGAGGTCCTTGTCGCTGAAGCTTTCTTT. As protein: CASREVLVAEAFF.